This TCR beta chain came from a study of identifying expanded T cells in peripheral blood. Germline-derived CDR1 and CDR2 are MDHEN and SYDVKM. V was trimmed by 1 base and J by 2 bases, leaving 12 bases between them. The CDR3 is 16 residues long. Profiled with immunoSEQ multiplex PCR; TCRdb holds only in-frame clones, not every one. The sample gives about 130,000 clones, about 86% of which show up once; more than 7% is in the top ten. During the collection period, no donor immune events like infections were recorded. This rearrangement joins TRBV28 to TRBJ2-1; D uncertain. Sequencing was performed on blood. This receptor was identified in a person aged 18 to 70 in good health. CDR3 sequence: CASSLFAEGTYNEQFF. CDR3 nucleotide sequence: TGTGCCAGCAGTTTATTCGCGGAAGGGACCTACAATGAGCAGTTCTTC.